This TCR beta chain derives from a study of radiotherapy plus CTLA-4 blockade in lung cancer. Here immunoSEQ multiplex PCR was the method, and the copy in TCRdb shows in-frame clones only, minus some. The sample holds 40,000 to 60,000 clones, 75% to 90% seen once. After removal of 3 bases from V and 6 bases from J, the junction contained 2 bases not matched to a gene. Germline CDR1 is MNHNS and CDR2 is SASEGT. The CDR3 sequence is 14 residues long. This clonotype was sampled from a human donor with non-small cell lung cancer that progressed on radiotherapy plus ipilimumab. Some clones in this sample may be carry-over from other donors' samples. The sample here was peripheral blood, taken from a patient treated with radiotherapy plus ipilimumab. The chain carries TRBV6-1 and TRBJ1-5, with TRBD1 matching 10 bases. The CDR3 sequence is CASSEGTGVQPQHF. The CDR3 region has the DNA TGTGCCAGCAGTGAGGGGACAGGGGTTCAGCCCCAGCATTTT.